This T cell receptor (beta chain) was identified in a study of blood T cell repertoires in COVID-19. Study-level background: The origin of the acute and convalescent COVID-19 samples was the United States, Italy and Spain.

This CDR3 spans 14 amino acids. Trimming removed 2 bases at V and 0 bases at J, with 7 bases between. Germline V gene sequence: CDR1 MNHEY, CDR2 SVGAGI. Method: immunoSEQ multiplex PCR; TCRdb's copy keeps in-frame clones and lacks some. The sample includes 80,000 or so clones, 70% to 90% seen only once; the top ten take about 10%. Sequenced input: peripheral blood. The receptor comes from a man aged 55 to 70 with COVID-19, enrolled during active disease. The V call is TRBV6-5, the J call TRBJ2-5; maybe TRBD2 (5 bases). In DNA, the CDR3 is TGTGCCAGCAGTTACGTGAGGGACCAAGAGACCCAGTACTTC. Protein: CASSYVRDQETQYF.